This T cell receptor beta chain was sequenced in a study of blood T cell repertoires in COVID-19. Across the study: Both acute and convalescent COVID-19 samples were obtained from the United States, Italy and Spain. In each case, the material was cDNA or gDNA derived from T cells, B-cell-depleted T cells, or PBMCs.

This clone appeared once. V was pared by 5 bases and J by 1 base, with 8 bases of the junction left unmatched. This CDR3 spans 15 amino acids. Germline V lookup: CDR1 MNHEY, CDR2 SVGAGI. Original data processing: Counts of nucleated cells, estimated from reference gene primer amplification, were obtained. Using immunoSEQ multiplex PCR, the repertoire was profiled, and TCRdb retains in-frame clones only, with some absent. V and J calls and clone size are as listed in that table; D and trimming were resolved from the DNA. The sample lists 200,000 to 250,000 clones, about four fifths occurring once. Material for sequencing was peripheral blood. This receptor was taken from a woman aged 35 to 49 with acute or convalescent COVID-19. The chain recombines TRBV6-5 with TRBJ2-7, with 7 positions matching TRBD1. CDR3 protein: CASSTRQGGSYEQYF. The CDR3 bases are TGTGCCAGCAGTACCAGACAGGGTGGGTCCTACGAGCAGTACTTC.